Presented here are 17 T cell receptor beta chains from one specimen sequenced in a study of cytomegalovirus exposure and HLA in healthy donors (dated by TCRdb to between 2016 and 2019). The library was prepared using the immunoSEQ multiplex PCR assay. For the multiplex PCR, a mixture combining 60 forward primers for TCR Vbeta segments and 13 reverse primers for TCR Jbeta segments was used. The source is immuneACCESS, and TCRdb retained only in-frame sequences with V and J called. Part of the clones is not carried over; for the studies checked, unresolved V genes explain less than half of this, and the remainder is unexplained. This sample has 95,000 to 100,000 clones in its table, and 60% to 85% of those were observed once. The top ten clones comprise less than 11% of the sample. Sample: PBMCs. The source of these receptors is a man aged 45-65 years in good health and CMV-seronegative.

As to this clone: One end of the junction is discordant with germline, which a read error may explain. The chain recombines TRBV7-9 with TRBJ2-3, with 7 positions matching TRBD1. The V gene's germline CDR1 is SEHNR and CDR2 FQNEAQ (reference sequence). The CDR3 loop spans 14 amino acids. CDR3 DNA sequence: TGTTCCAGCAGCAACGACAGGGTAGGAGATACGCAGTATTTT. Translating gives CSSSNDRVGDTQYF.

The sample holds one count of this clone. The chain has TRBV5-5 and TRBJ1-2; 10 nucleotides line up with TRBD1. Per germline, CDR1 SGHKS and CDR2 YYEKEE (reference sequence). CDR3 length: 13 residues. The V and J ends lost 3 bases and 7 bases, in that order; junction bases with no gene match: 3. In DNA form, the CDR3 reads TGTGCCAGCAGCTCGGGACAGGGGACTGGCTACACCTTC. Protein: CASSSGQGTGYTF.

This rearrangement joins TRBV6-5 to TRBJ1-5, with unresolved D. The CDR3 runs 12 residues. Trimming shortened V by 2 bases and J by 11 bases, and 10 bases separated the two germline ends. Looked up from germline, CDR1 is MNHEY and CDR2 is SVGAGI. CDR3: CASSYPERAQHF. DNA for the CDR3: TGTGCCAGCAGTTACCCGGAGAGGGCCCAGCATTTT.

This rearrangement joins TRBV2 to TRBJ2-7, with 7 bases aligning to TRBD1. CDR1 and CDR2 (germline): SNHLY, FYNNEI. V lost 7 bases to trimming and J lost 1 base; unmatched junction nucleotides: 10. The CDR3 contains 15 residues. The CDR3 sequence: CASTLTGVRSYEQYF. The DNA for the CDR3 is TGTGCCAGCACCCTTACAGGGGTCAGATCCTACGAGCAGTACTTC.

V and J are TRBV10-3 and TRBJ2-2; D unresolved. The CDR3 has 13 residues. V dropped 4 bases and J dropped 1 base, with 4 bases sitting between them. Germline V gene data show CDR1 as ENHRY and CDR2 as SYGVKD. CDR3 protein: CAISAQNTGELFF. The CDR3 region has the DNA TGTGCCATCAGTGCCCAGAACACCGGGGAGCTGTTTTTT.

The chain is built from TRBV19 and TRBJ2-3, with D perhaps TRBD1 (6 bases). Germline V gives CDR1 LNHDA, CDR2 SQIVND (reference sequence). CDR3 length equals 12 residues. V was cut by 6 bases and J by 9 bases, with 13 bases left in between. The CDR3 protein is CASRTRGDTQYF. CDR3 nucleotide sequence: TGTGCCAGTAGGACCAGGGGAGACACGCAGTATTTT.

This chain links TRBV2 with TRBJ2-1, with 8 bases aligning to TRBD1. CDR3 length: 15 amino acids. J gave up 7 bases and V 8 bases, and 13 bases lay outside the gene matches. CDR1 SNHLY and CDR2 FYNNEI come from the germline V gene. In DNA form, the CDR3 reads TGTGCCAGCCCTCCTAGGAGGACAGGGTCAAATGAGCAGTTCTTC. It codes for CASPPRRTGSNEQFF.

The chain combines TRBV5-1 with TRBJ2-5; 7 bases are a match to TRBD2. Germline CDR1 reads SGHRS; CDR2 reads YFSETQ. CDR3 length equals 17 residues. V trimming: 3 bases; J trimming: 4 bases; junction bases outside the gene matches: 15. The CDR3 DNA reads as TGCGCCAGCAGCTCGTACAAGACCCCGGGGGGTGGAGAGACCCAGTACTTC. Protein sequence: CASSSYKTPGGGETQYF. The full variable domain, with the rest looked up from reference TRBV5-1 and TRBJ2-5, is KAGVTQTPRYLIKTRGQQVTLSCSPISGHRSVSWYQQTPGQGLQFLFEYFSETQRNKGNFPGRFSGRQFSNSRSEMNVSTLELGDSALYLCASSSYKTPGGGETQYFGPGTRLLVL.

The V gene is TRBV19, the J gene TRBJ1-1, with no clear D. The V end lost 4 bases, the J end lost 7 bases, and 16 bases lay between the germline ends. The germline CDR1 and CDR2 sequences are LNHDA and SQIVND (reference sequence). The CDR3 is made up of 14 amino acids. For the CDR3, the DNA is TGTGCCAGTAGTACAGATATTACTAGGGTTGAAGCTTTCTTT. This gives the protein CASSTDITRVEAFF.

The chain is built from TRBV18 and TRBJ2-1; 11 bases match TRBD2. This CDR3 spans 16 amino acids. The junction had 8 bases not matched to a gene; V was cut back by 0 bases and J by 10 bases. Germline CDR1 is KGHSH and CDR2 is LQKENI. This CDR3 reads CASSPPIAGGAGEQFF. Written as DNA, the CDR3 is TGTGCCAGCTCACCACCAATAGCGGGAGGGGCAGGCGAGCAGTTCTTC. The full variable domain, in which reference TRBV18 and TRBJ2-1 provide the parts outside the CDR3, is NAGVMQNPRHLVRRRGQEARLRCSPMKGHSHVYWYRQLPEEGLKFMVYLQKENIIDESGMPKERFSAEFPKEGPSILRIQQVVRGDSAAYFCASSPPIAGGAGEQFFGPGTRLTVL.

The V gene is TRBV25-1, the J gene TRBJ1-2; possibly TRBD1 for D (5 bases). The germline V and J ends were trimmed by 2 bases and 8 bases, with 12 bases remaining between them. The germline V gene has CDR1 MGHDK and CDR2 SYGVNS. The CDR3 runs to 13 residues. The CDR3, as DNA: TGTGCCAGCAGTGAACACCCCCGGGGGGGCTACACCTTC. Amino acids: CASSEHPRGGYTF.

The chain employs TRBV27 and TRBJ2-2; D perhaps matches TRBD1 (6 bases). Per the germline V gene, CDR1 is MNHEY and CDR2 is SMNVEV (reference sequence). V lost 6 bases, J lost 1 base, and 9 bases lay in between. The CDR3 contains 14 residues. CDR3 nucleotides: TGTGCCAGCAGAAGGGGGAGGAACACCGGGGAGCTGTTTTTT. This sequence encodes CASRRGRNTGELFF.

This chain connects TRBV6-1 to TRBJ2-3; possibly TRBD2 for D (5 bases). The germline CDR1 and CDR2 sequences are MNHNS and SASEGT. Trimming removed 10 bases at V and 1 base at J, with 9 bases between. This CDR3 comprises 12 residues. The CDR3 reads CATGLRTDTQYF. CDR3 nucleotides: TGTGCCACAGGACTCCGCACAGATACGCAGTATTTT.

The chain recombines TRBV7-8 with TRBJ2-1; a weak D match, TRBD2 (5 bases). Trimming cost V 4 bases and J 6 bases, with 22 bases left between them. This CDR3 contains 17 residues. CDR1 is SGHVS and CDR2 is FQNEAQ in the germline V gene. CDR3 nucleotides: TGTGCCAGCAGCTACAAGGGTGGTAGCGATAGGGTCAATGAGCAGTTCTTC. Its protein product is CASSYKGGSDRVNEQFF.

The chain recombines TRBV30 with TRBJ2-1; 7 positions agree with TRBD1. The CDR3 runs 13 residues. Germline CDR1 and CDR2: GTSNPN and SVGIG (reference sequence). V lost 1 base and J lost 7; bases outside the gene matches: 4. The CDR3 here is CAWSGAGGNEQFF. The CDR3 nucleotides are TGTGCCTGGAGTGGGGCAGGGGGTAATGAGCAGTTCTTC.

The CDR3 bases are TGTGCCAGCAACACACAGGGTTCTGGGGCCAACGTCCTGACTTTC. Translating gives CASNTQGSGANVLTF. The chain carries TRBV2 and TRBJ2-6; D is perhaps TRBD1 (6 bases). The V and J ends lost 7 bases and 1 base respectively, with 11 bases between them. CDR1 SNHLY and CDR2 FYNNEI come from the germline V gene. The CDR3 runs 15 residues.

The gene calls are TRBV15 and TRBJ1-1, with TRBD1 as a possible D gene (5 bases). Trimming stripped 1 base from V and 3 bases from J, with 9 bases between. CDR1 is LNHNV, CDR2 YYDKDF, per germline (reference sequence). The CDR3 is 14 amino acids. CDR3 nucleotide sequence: TGTGCCACCAGCAGAGGGGGCTTTTACACTGAAGCTTTCTTT. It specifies CATSRGGFYTEAFF.